This record covers a single T cell receptor (beta chain). Its cognate antigen is unknown. This record belongs to a study of T cell repertoires in cytomegalovirus infection. Study-wide background: CMV infection and matching HLA type were both indicated by public TCR beta signatures.

General study points: Public TCR beta family frequency separated CMV-and-HLA carriers, including in an independent cohort. Ex vivo responses were dominated by HLA-C-restricted CMV-specific TCR beta clonotypes.

The germline V gene has CDR1 DFQATT and CDR2 SNEGSKA (reference sequence). This CDR3 has 15 amino acids. The junction had 4 bases not matched to a gene; V was cut back by 5 bases and J by 2 bases. MiXCR, run by TCRdb on the reads, gives a single entry per CDR3 protein. The sample holds under 850,000 distinct CDR3 sequences, 35% to 45% seen once. The clonotype was recovered from a human donor in good health (CMV status not recorded). Some clones in this sample may be carry-over from other donors' samples. The V and J genes are TRBV20-1 and TRBJ2-1; the match to TRBD2 covers 12 bases. The source material was PBMCs. The CDR3 coding sequence is TGCAGTGCTCTTGGACTAGCGGGACCCTACAATGAGCAGTTCTTC. Translated, it gives CSALGLAGPYNEQFF.